This record covers a single T cell receptor (beta chain). The antigen is not known. Deletions cut 3 bases from V and 8 bases from J, with 19 bases between. This CDR3 contains 15 residues. Per the germline V gene, CDR1 is GTSNPN and CDR2 is SVGIG (reference sequence). This sample stems from a study of graft-versus-host responses after intestinal transplantation. Whole-study context: Recipients obtained multivisceral, liver-intestinal, or isolated intestinal transplants. All of the recipients had induction that used anti-thymocyte globulin, then tacrolimus and steroids for two to four years. Study conclusions and caveats: GvH clones appeared in recipient marrow, some first in ileum or blood. Some patients had graft-donor T cell macrochimerism. In their allografts, the ratios of graft-versus-host to host-versus-graft T cell clones were high.

The protocol was immunoSEQ multiplex PCR, while the TCRdb copy is restricted to in-frame clones and leaves out a portion. This table has 8,000 to 10,000 clones, around 94% appearing once. The clonotype was recovered from a human patient who received an intestinal transplant, so some T cells may come from the graft donor. The specimen was PBMCs, collected 8 days after intestinal transplant. This chain connects TRBV30 to TRBJ1-4, with D perhaps matching TRBD1 (5 bases). CDR3 sequence (DNA): TGTGCCTGGAGCCCCCTCGACAGCCTGGAAGAAAAACTGTTTTTT. Translated, it gives CAWSPLDSLEEKLFF.